This TCR beta chain was sequenced during a study of PD-1 blockade in classical Hodgkin lymphoma. The sample's time point: cycle 4 day 1 (C4D1), after five to seven weeks of nivolumab. After autologous stem cell transplantation all patients relapsed, and prior brentuximab vedotin exposure differed between cohorts. The CDR3 spans 17 residues. Germline trimming cut 5 bases from V and 2 bases from J; bases unmatched to any gene: 14. Germline lookup yields CDR1 SGHRS and CDR2 YFSETQ. This clone was picked up a small number of times. Here immunoSEQ multiplex PCR was the method, and the copy in TCRdb shows in-frame clones only, minus some. In the table there are some 96,000 clones, roughly 91% of which are singletons.

J is TRBJ2-7 and V is TRBV5-1, with 9 bases fitting TRBD2. The material was peripheral blood mononuclear cells (PBMCs), obtained before the fourth cycle of nivolumab. The receptor comes from a human donor with classical Hodgkin lymphoma. CDR3 nucleotides: TGCGCCAGCAGTTGGGGATCCTCGTCTAGCGGGACCTACGAGCAGTACTTC. It codes for CASSWGSSSSGTYEQYF.